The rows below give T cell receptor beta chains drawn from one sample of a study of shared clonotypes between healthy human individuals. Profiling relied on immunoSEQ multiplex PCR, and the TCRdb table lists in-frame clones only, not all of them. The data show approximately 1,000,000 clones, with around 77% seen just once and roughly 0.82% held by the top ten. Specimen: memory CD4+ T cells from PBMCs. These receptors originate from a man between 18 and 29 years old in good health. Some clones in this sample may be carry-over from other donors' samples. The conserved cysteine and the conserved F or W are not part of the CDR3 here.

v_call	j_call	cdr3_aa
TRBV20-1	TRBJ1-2	SGRGVYT
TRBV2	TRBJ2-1	ASSEARASGRPDEQF
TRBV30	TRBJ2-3	AWNDPRGGSDTQY
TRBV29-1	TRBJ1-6	SARWGTDNSPLH
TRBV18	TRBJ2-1	ASSPTSGLYNEQF
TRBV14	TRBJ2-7	ASSLAGTRKGEQY
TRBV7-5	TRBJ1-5	ARSLGETSNQPQH
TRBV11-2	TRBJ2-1	ASSPSSGFVPL
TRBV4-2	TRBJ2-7	ASSHNRDPYEQY
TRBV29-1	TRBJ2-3	SVEGGRGVVDTQY
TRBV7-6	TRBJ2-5	ASSLRRGYQETQY
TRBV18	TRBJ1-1	ASSPRSTRRDTEAF
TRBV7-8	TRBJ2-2	ASSSGVLYTGELF
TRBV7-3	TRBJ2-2	ASSFDTGELF
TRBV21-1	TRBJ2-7	STIPRHPYEQY
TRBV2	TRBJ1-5	ASQGEGQPQH
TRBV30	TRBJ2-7	AWSPHGSGEQY
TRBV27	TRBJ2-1	ASSFRAPYNEQF
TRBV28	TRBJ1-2	AATGTNYGYT
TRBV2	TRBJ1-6	ASSQQGAQNSPLH
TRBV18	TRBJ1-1	ASSPQTNTEAF
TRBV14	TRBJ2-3	ASSQASDYGTQY
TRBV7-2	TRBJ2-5	ASSSMWDGKETQY
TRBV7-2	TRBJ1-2	ASTGGGSLYGYT
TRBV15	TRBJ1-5	ATSSGLDQPQH
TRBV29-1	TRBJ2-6	SVFYGSGANVLT
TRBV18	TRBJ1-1	ASSPSQGGFRPSNTEAF
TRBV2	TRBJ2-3	ATKQGPRGGDTQY
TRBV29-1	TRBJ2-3	SVGGQGTDTQY
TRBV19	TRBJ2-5	ASSRQGQETQY
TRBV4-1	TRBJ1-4	ASSQVSGEKLF
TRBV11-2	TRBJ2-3	ASSSSGGSTDTQY
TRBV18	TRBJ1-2	ASSPNRAEYGYT
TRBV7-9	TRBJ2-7	ASSLAQTGSSEQY
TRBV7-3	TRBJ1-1	ASSLTDRVTEAF
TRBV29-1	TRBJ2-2	SVGSQGAVF
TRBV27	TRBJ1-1	ASSRFKQGTTEAF
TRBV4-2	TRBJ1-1	ASSQDLSGGGTEAF
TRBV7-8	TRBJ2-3	ASSLGPRLAADTQY
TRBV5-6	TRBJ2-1	ASSPRLAGGSDEQF
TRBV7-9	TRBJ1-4	ASSSGADATNEKLF
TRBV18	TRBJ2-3	ASSLQGDGTDTQY
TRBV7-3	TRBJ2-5	ASSPGTSETQY
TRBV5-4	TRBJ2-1	ASSLAAGGSYNEQF
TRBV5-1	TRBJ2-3	ASSLGGSTDTQY
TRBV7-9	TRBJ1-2	ASSLWRTVNYGYT
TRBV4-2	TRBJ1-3	ASSPKPGNTIY
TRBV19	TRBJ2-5	ASSRDYPRETQY
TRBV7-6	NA	ASSLIGGQGEQY
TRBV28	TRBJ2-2	ASSPLRVGTGELF
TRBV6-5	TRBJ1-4	ASSYSDSGEKLF
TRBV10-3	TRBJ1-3	AIGSFMAGNTIY
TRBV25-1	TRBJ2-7	ASSVSATGMGEQY
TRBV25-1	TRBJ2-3	ASRRGQGGDTQY
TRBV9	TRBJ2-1	ASSPPGLAAINEQF
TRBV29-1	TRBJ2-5	SVTETGGRETQY
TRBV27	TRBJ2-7	ASTLPPSTYEQY